Following are 13 T cell receptor beta chains from one sample sequenced in a study of T cell responses to AZD1222 COVID-19 vaccine. Profiled with immunoSEQ multiplex PCR; TCRdb holds only in-frame clones, not every one. The sample records about 150,000 clones, about 88% being singletons. The specimen was peripheral blood, collected on day 0 of AZD1222 vaccination. The receptors originated from an adult in good health.

The V gene is TRBV5-6, the J gene TRBJ1-1; D unresolved. V lost 4 bases, J lost 11 bases, and 15 bases lay in between. From germline, CDR1 is SGHDT and CDR2 YYEEEE. The CDR3 covers 12 residues. CDR3 in amino acids: CASSPSKGSAFF. The DNA of the CDR3 is TGTGCCAGCAGCCCATCAAAGGGTTCTGCTTTCTTT. The full variable domain, completed using reference TRBV5-6 and TRBJ1-1, is DAGVTQSPTHLIKTRGQQVTLRCSPKSGHDTVSWYQQALGQGPQFIFQYYEEEERQRGNFPDRFSGHQFPNYSSELNVNALLLGDSALYLCASSPSKGSAFFGQGTRLTVV.

This chain links TRBV6-2 or TRBV6-3 with TRBJ2-3; 10 bases line up with TRBD1. Germline V lookup: CDR1 MNHEY, CDR2 SVGEGT. The CDR3 spans 14 residues. J was trimmed by 4 bases and V by 5 bases; bases with no gene match: 3. CDR3 in amino acids: CASSETGGADTQYF. CDR3 nucleotides: TGTGCCAGCAGTGAGACAGGGGGCGCAGATACGCAGTATTTT.

This chain links TRBV9 with TRBJ1-3; 9 positions match TRBD1. There are 18 residues in the CDR3. Germline CDR1 reads SGDLS; CDR2 reads YYNGEE. The junction had 7 bases not matched to a gene; V was cut back by 0 bases and J by 0 bases. CDR3 region: CASSVGDGTGISGNTIYF. For the CDR3, the DNA is TGTGCCAGCAGCGTAGGGGACGGGACAGGGATCTCTGGAAACACCATATATTTT. Full variable domain (outside the CDR3, taken from reference TRBV9 and TRBJ1-3): DSGVTQTPKHLITATGQRVTLRCSPRSGDLSVYWYQQSLDQGLQFLIQYYNGEERAKGNILERFSAQQFPDLHSELNLSSLELGDSALYFCASSVGDGTGISGNTIYFGEGSWLTVV.

V usage is TRBV9 and J usage is TRBJ1-1, with D tentatively TRBD1 (5 bases). This CDR3 has 15 amino acids. CDR1 is SGDLS and CDR2 is YYNGEE in the germline V gene. The V end was cut by 3 bases, the J end by 3 bases, with 15 bases between. The CDR3 DNA reads as TGTGCCAGCAGCGCCGGGGCCCGGGGGGACACTGAAGCTTTCTTT. Translated, it gives CASSAGARGDTEAFF.

The chain joins TRBV28 to TRBJ1-5, with 7 bases lining up with TRBD1. The CDR3 contains 16 residues. J lost 6 bases, V lost 5 bases, and 13 bases had no gene match. CDR1 is MDHEN and CDR2 is SYDVKM in the germline V gene. The CDR3 DNA reads as TGTGCCAGCAGTGCCCCCGGCCAGGGGGGAGCTCAGCCCCAGCATTTT. It yields the protein CASSAPGQGGAQPQHF.

The chain carries TRBV7-4 and TRBJ1-4, with D possibly TRBD1 on 5 matching bases. Trimming took 5 bases from V and 0 from J, leaving 13 bases between them. From germline, CDR1 is SGHVT and CDR2 SQSDAQ. The CDR3 loop spans 16 amino acids. The CDR3 loop is CASSNPRVATNEKLFF. CDR3 bases: TGTGCCAGCAGCAATCCCAGGGTTGCAACTAATGAAAAACTGTTTTTT.

The chain combines TRBV5-4 with TRBJ1-2, with D possibly being TRBD1 (6 bases). Trimming pared 0 bases from V and 5 bases from J, leaving 14 bases between. This CDR3 is 15 amino acids long. Looked up from germline, CDR1 is SGHNT and CDR2 is YYREEE (reference sequence). The CDR3 is CASSLDSGGAYGYTF. The DNA of the CDR3 is TGTGCCAGCAGCTTGGATTCTGGGGGCGCATATGGCTACACCTTC.

V usage is TRBV5-8 and J usage is TRBJ2-5; 11 positions match TRBD2. The CDR3 sequence is 15 residues long. Trimming cost V 2 bases and J 5 bases; bases outside gene matches: 5. Per the germline V gene, CDR1 is SGHTS and CDR2 is YDEGEE. Written as DNA, the CDR3 is TGTGCCAGCAGCTTAGGGACTAGCGGAACCGAGACCCAGTACTTC. It encodes CASSLGTSGTETQYF.

This chain connects TRBV7-2 to TRBJ2-2; the D gene is possibly TRBD2 (6 bases). V was shortened by 5 bases and J by 2 bases, with 15 bases between the two germline ends. The CDR3 has 16 residues. In germline, CDR1 is SGHTA, CDR2 FQGNSA. The CDR3 DNA is TGTGCCAGCAGCCCCTCCTTGGCGGGAAACACCGGGGAGCTGTTTTTT. Its translation is CASSPSLAGNTGELFF.

V and J are TRBV7-9 and TRBJ1-5; TRBD1 agrees at 12 bases. The CDR3 has 15 amino acids. Unmatched junction bases numbered 5, after V lost 5 bases and J lost 6 bases. Per germline, CDR1 SEHNR and CDR2 FQNEAQ (reference sequence). The CDR3 coding sequence is TGTGCCAGCAGCCCCGGGACAGGGGGCTTTCAGCCCCAGCATTTT. Protein sequence: CASSPGTGGFQPQHF.

The chain has TRBV5-8 and TRBJ2-5; D is undetermined. Trimming removed 4 bases from V and 5 bases from J, with 6 bases in between. CDR1 SGHTS and CDR2 YDEGEE come from the germline V gene. There are 11 residues in the CDR3. The DNA for the CDR3 is TGTGCCAGCAGCCGCCTGGAGACCCAGTACTTC. Protein sequence: CASSRLETQYF. Variable domain in full (rest from reference TRBV5-8 and TRBJ2-5): EAGVTQSPTHLIKTRGQQATLRCSPISGHTSVYWYQQALGLGLQFLLWYDEGEERNRGNFPPRFSGRQFPNYSSELNVNALELEDSALYLCASSRLETQYFGPGTRLLVL.

The J gene is TRBJ1-6, the V gene TRBV10-3; no clear D. V was trimmed by 10 bases and J by 3 bases, leaving 10 bases between them. In germline, CDR1 is ENHRY, CDR2 SYGVKD. This CDR3 comprises 13 residues. In DNA form, the CDR3 reads TGTGCCAGCTCGGACCTCTATAATTCACCCCTCCACTTT. Protein product: CASSDLYNSPLHF.

The chain joins TRBV19 to TRBJ1-1; maybe TRBD1 (6 bases). Germline V gene lookup returns CDR1 LNHDA and CDR2 SQIVND (reference sequence). Trimming removed 3 bases from V and 6 bases from J, with 14 bases in between. The CDR3 runs 14 residues. The CDR3 DNA follows: TGTGCCAGTAGTATTTTGAAGACAGGCTCTGAAGCTTTCTTT. Protein: CASSILKTGSEAFF.